These T cell receptor beta chains were read from a single sample in a study of T cell repertoires in cytomegalovirus infection. These TCRs' antigens remain unknown. TCRdb passed the reads through MiXCR, listing each CDR3 protein once. The sample has approximately 910,000 distinct CDR3 sequences, 31% seen once. The specimen was cultured CD8+ T cells from PBMCs, collected from culture after CMV antigen stimulation. The receptor source for this set is a human donor in good health (CMV status not recorded). Some clones in this sample may be carry-over from other donors' samples. CDR3s include the opening cysteine and the closing phenylalanine or tryptophan. A D gene is named only where the DNA matches it firmly. Size values are once, few and many counts, or a class for expanded clones, and some rows have none.

>TRBJ2-3|TRBD2|many|TRBV7-9
CASSVLLAGEGTDTQYF
TGTGCCAGCAGCGTACTACTAGCGGGGGAAGGCACAGATACGCAGTATTTT
>TRBJ2-7|TRBD2|-|TRBV6-6
CASTPGTSLDEQYF
TGTGCCAGCACCCCGGGGACTAGCCTCGACGAGCAGTACTTC
>TRBJ2-5|TRBD2|few|TRBV12-3/TRBV12-4
CASSRQLSGGIVETQYF
TGTGCCAGCAGCCGTCAATTGAGCGGGGGGATCGTGGAGACCCAGTACTTC
>TRBJ2-3|TRBD1|-|TRBV24-1
CATFKGATDTQYF
TGTGCCACTTTTAAGGGGGCCACAGATACGCAGTATTTT
>TRBJ1-1|-|-|TRBV7-9
CASSPETRYQHGNTEAFF
TGTGCCAGCAGCCCAGAGACACGCTACCAACACGGGAACACTGAAGCTTTCTTT
>TRBJ2-3|TRBD1|-|TRBV27
CASSLKKDRKMTDTQYF
TGTGCCAGCAGTTTAAAGAAGGACAGGAAGATGACAGATACGCAGTATTTT
>TRBJ1-1|TRBD1|-|TRBV15
CATSRAGTGGALDTESFF
TGTGCCACCAGCAGAGCGGGAACAGGGGGCGCATTAGACACTGAATCTTTCTTT
>TRBJ2-1|TRBD2|few|TRBV7-6
CASSPGRGGFNEQFF
TGTGCCAGCAGCCCAGGGCGGGGGGGGTTCAATGAGCAGTTCTTC
>TRBJ2-3|-|many|TRBV7-2
CASSLGGQGTDTQYF
TGTGCCAGCAGCTTAGGAGGGCAGGGCACAGATACGCAGTATTTT
>TRBJ2-5|-|-|TRBV3-1
CASSLGSSAVETQYF
TGTGCCAGCAGCCTGGGGTCCTCTGCCGTCGAGACCCAGTACTTC
>TRBJ1-1|-|few|TRBV6-5
CASRSEGWTEAFF
TGTGCCAGCAGGTCGGAGGGTTGGACTGAAGCTTTCTTT
>TRBJ2-2|-|-|TRBV11-3
CASSSRDLRNTGELFF
TGTGCCAGCAGCTCCCGGGATCTTCGAAACACCGGGGAGCTGTTTTTT
>TRBJ1-5|TRBD1|few|TRBV7-9
CASSLQGVKNKLNQPQHF
TGTGCCAGCAGCTTACAGGGGGTTAAAAACAAGCTAAATCAGCCCCAGCATTTT
>TRBJ1-1|-|-|TRBV7-9
CASSLGWTVNTEAFF
TGTGCCAGCAGCTTAGGGTGGACAGTCAACACTGAAGCTTTCTTT
>TRBJ2-1|-|many|TRBV7-2
CASSLVGSPYNEQFF
TGTGCCAGCAGCTTAGTTGGGAGTCCCTACAATGAGCAGTTCTTC
>TRBJ2-1|TRBD2|many|TRBV7-9
CASNTLSTRLAGEPGHEQFF
TGTGCCAGCAATACGTTGTCCACAAGACTAGCGGGGGAGCCTGGGCATGAGCAGTTCTTC
>TRBJ1-4|-|-|TRBV6-1
CASGWGGAEKLFF
TGTGCCAGCGGGTGGGGGGGGGCTGAAAAACTGTTTTTT
>TRBJ2-1|-|-|TRBV19
CASSPRGQFF
TGTGCCAGTAGTCCCAGAGGTCAGTTCTTC
>TRBJ1-6|-|many|TRBV7-9
CASGLGGKGSPLHF
TGTGCCAGCGGGTTGGGGGGGAAAGGATCACCCCTCCACTTT
>TRBJ2-3|TRBD2|many|TRBV7-8
CASSLELAGGQDTQYF
TGTGCCAGCAGCTTAGAGCTAGCGGGGGGGCAAGATACGCAGTATTTT
>TRBJ2-6|-|-|TRBV11-2
CAGGSGANVLTF
TGTGCCGGAGGCTCTGGGGCCAACGTCCTGACTTTC
>TRBJ1-1|TRBD1|-|TRBV7-9
CASSLDTIESGTGTREAFF
TGTGCCAGCAGCTTAGACACGATTGAATCGGGGACAGGAACTCGTGAAGCTTTCTTT
>TRBJ1-3|-|-|TRBV12-3/TRBV12-4
CASSPGGATPGNTIYF
TGTGCCAGCAGTCCCGGGGGGGCGACACCTGGAAACACCATATATTTT
>TRBJ1-2|-|few|TRBV29-1
CSVPEVQNGNYGYTF
TGCAGCGTCCCAGAGGTGCAGAACGGGAACTATGGCTACACCTTC
>TRBJ2-1|TRBD1|few|TRBV19
CASKEGGTYNEQFF
TGTGCCAGTAAAGAAGGGGGCACCTACAATGAGCAGTTCTTC
>TRBJ2-4|-|few|TRBV19
CASSPRGGKNIQYF
TGTGCCAGTAGCCCGAGGGGGGGCAAAAACATTCAGTACTTC
>TRBJ1-4|-|-|TRBV4-3
CASSQDVPTPGSPPGNEKLFF
TGCGCCAGCAGCCAAGATGTACCCACCCCAGGGAGTCCCCCGGGTAATGAAAAACTGTTTTTT
>TRBJ2-1|-|-|TRBV5-1
CASSLSGTMIPNEQFF
TGCGCCAGCAGCTTGTCCGGGACAATGATCCCCAATGAGCAGTTCTTC
>TRBJ2-7|-|few|TRBV4-1
CASSQETAGSYEQYF
TGCGCCAGCAGCCAAGAAACGGCCGGCTCCTACGAGCAGTACTTC
>TRBJ2-1|-|once|TRBV4-3
CASSQGGEGGINEQFF
TGCGCCAGCAGCCAAGGGGGGGAGGGGGGGATCAATGAGCAGTTCTTC
>TRBJ2-3|TRBD2|-|TRBV27
CASSWLADTDTQYF
TGTGCCAGCAGTTGGCTAGCGGACACAGATACGCAGTATTTT
>TRBJ2-3|TRBD2|few|TRBV24-1
CATSAGLAGGARTSADTQYF
TGTGCCACCAGCGCGGGACTAGCGGGGGGGGCTCGTACCTCCGCAGATACGCAGTATTTT
>TRBJ1-2|-|-|TRBV7-9
CASSLGANSYTF
TGTGCCAGCAGCCTCGGCGCAAATAGCTACACCTTC
>TRBJ2-1|TRBD2|many|TRBV7-2
CASSFRTSGEGEQFF
TGTGCCAGCAGCTTCCGGACTAGCGGGGAAGGGGAGCAGTTCTTC
>TRBJ2-2|TRBD1|-|TRBV10-3
CAISELGTGTGELFF
TGTGCCATCAGTGAGCTCGGGACAGGGACCGGGGAGCTGTTTTTT
>TRBJ1-3|TRBD1|few|TRBV27
CASSFSDRTQDTIYF
TGTGCCAGCAGTTTCTCGGACAGGACCCAGGACACCATATATTTT
>TRBJ1-1|-|-|TRBV14
CASSHVFLNTEASF
TGTGCCAGCAGCCACGTTTTTTTGAACACTGAAGCTTCCTTT
>TRBJ2-2|-|-|TRBV7-6
CASSLVRGANTGELFF
TGTGCCAGCAGCCTGGTGAGGGGGGCGAACACCGGGGAGCTGTTTTTT
>TRBJ2-1|-|many|TRBV7-9
CASSLVSGASYNEQFF
TGTGCCAGCAGCTTAGTTTCGGGAGCCTCCTACAATGAGCAGTTCTTC
>TRBJ1-2|-|-|TRBV25-1
CASSDPWGSGYTF
TGTGCCAGCAGTGACCCTTGGGGATCTGGCTACACCTTC
>TRBJ1-5|-|-|TRBV6-5
CASSYSAERDQPQHF
TGTGCCAGCAGTTACTCGGCGGAAAGGGATCAGCCCCAGCATTTT
>TRBJ1-1|-|many|TRBV7-2
CASSFPGTSLEAFF
TGTGCCAGCAGCTTTCCGGGAACCTCCCTTGAAGCTTTCTTT
>TRBJ1-5|-|-|TRBV11-1
CASSHGGQPQHF
TGTGCCAGCAGCCACGGTGGTCAGCCCCAGCATTTT
>TRBJ2-4|TRBD2|few|TRBV28
CASVAGASKNIQYF
TGTGCCAGCGTAGCGGGGGCCTCCAAAAACATTCAGTACTTC
>TRBJ1-1|-|few|TRBV27
CASSLFGGTEAFF
TGTGCCAGCAGTTTATTTGGGGGCACTGAAGCTTTCTTT
>TRBJ2-1|-|-|TRBV2
CASSEWRYNEQFF
TGTGCCAGCAGTGAATGGAGGTACAATGAGCAGTTCTTC